The present TCR beta chain was sequenced within a study of cytomegalovirus exposure and HLA in healthy donors. The CDR3 sequence is 14 residues long. Between the trimmed V and J ends, which lost 4 bases and 7 bases, there was a span of 16 bases. Germline-derived CDR1 and CDR2 are KGHSH and LQKENI. Assay: immunoSEQ multiplex PCR; the TCRdb copy retains only in-frame clones and omits some. The table lists about 65,000 clones, roughly nine tenths of them singletons. Sequenced: PBMCs. The receptor comes from a woman between 18 and 30 years old in good health and CMV-seronegative. The chain couples TRBV18 to TRBJ1-2; TRBD1 is a possible D gene (6 bases). The CDR3 reads CASSQQRSRGGYTF. CDR3 coding DNA: TGTGCCAGCTCACAGCAGAGAAGCAGGGGTGGCTACACCTTC.